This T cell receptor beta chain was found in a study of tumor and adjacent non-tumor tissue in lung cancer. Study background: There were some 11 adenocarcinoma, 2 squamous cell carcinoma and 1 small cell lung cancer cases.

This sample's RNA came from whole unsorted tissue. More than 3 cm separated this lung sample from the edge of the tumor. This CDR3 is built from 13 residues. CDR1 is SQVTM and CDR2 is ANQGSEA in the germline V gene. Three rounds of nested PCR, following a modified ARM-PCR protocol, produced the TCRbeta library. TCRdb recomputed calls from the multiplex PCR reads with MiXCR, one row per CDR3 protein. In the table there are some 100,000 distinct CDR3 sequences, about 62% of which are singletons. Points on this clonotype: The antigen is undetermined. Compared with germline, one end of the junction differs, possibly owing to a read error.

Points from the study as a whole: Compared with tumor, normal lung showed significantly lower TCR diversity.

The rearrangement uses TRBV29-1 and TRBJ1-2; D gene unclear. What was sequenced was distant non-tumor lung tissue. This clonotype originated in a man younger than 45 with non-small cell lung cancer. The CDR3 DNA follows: TGTAGCACTTCGGGCAGTCAGGTGTATGGCTACACCTTC. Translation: CSTSGSQVYGYTF.